These 30 T cell receptor beta chains were all obtained from the same sample, sequenced in a study of T cell responses to AZD1222 COVID-19 vaccine. Assay used: immunoSEQ multiplex PCR; TCRdb lists only in-frame clones, some missing. The sample consists of approximately 120,000 clones, approximately 91% of them appearing once. Sequenced here: peripheral blood, sampled on day 0 of AZD1222 vaccination. The origin of the receptors is an adult in good health.

The genes are TRBV4-1 and TRBJ1-2; D perhaps matches TRBD1 (5 bases). Deletions cut 0 bases from V and 7 bases from J, with 18 bases between. This CDR3 spans 16 amino acids. Germline CDR1 MGHRA, CDR2 YSYEKL. CDR3 loop: CASSQDGTRGDGGYTF. The CDR3 bases are TGCGCCAGCAGCCAAGATGGAACCCGGGGGGACGGTGGCTACACCTTC.

This chain links TRBV4-1 with TRBJ2-5; D may be TRBD1 (6 bases). The CDR3 totals 12 residues. V was clipped by 3 bases and J by 5 bases, with 7 bases between them. Germline CDR1 and CDR2: MGHRA and YSYEKL. The CDR3 loop reads CASSQGAETQYF. CDR3 nucleotide sequence: TGCGCCAGCAGCCAGGGGGCCGAGACCCAGTACTTC.

The gene calls are TRBV7-8 and TRBJ1-3; D gene unclear. The CDR3 sequence is 17 residues long. V gave up 4 bases and J gave up 2 bases, with 18 bases separating them. From germline, CDR1 is SGHVS and CDR2 FQNEAQ. CDR3 residues: CASSSHPKGPTGNTIYF. Here the CDR3 DNA reads TGTGCCAGCAGCTCCCACCCTAAAGGACCTACTGGAAACACCATATATTTT.

DNA of the CDR3: TGTGCCAGCAGCTACACAGGAAGGGAAAACATTCAGTACTTC. Translating gives CASSYTGRENIQYF. The chain couples TRBV7-9 to TRBJ2-4, with a possible D match to TRBD1 (5 bases). Germline CDR1 and CDR2: SEHNR and FQNEAQ (reference sequence). Trimming took off 4 bases at V and 5 bases at J, with 12 bases between the two ends. This CDR3 region has 14 residues.

This chain links TRBV5-4 with TRBJ1-1, with unresolved D. V gave up 0 bases and J gave up 0 bases, with 9 bases separating them. Per germline, CDR1 SGHNT and CDR2 YYREEE (reference sequence). The CDR3 totals 15 residues. The CDR3 is CASSLATVMNTEAFF. The CDR3 DNA reads TGTGCCAGCAGCTTGGCAACGGTTATGAACACTGAAGCTTTCTTT.

The gene calls are TRBV5-1 and TRBJ1-5, with D maybe TRBD1 (5 bases). V gave up 0 bases and J gave up 9 bases, with 13 bases separating them. This CDR3 contains 14 residues. Germline V gene sequence: CDR1 SGHRS, CDR2 YFSETQ. The CDR3: CASSLVPGGGPQHF. The CDR3 DNA sequence: TGCGCCAGCAGCTTGGTGCCAGGCGGGGGGCCCCAGCATTTT.

The chain combines TRBV2 with TRBJ1-5, with a weak D call TRBD1 (5 bases). Deletions cut 5 bases from V and 2 bases from J, with 13 bases between. Germline CDR1 and CDR2: SNHLY and FYNNEI. The CDR3 spans 15 residues. CDR3 residues: CASSFQGGGNQPQHF. The CDR3 DNA is TGTGCCAGCAGTTTCCAGGGAGGTGGCAATCAGCCCCAGCATTTT.

The chain carries TRBV4-2 and TRBJ1-3; D may be TRBD1 (5 bases). The V and J ends lost 0 bases and 2 bases respectively, with 17 bases between them. Germline V CDR1 and CDR2: LGHNA, YNFKEQ. CDR3 size: 18 residues. The CDR3 DNA follows: TGTGCCAGCAGCCAAGAGTATATTGGGCAGGGTGCTGGAAACACCATATATTTT. Its translation is CASSQEYIGQGAGNTIYF.

CDR3 in amino acids: CASSQAGQGAREQYF. The CDR3, as DNA: TGCGCCAGCAGTCAAGCGGGACAGGGGGCTAGGGAGCAGTACTTC. The V call is TRBV23-1, the J call TRBJ2-7; the match to TRBD1 covers 12 bases. TRBV23-1 is labeled an ORF, and its function is uncertain. The CDR3 has 15 residues. J was trimmed by 7 bases and V by 2 bases; bases with no gene match: 6.

The V and J genes are TRBV29-1 and TRBJ2-5; 7 bases agree with TRBD1. Trimming at V came to 4 bases and at J to 7 bases, leaving 9 bases not matched to a gene. This CDR3 spans 13 amino acids. CDR1 and CDR2 from the germline V gene are SQVTM and ANQGSEA. CDR3 sequence (DNA): TGCAGCGTTGTACAGGGGAGTAGTGGGACCCAGTACTTC. Translated, it gives CSVVQGSSGTQYF.

The rearrangement links TRBV5-1 to TRBJ1-1; tentatively, D is TRBD1 (5 bases). CDR3 length equals 14 residues. V lost 4 bases, J lost 1 base, and 11 bases lay in between. Germline V gene lookup returns CDR1 SGHRS and CDR2 YFSETQ. The CDR3 region has the DNA TGCGCCAGCAGCATGCAGGGAACGAACACTGAAGCTTTCTTT. Amino acids: CASSMQGTNTEAFF.

The chain couples TRBV24-1 to TRBJ1-1; 8 nucleotides align to TRBD1. Looked up from germline, CDR1 is KGHDR and CDR2 is SFDVKD. The CDR3 has 13 residues. J lost 11 bases, V lost 4 bases, and 8 bases had no gene match. For the CDR3, the DNA is TGTGCCACCAGTGACTCAGGGGGACAGGAGGCTTTCTTT. It translates to CATSDSGGQEAFF.

V and J are TRBV6-1 and TRBJ1-2; D unclear. V lost 0 bases and J 12 bases, leaving 14 bases between the germline ends. Germline V CDR1 and CDR2: MNHNS, SASEGT. CDR3 length equals 13 residues. The CDR3 loop is CASSEARQLGHTF. The CDR3 bases are TGTGCCAGCAGTGAAGCGCGGCAACTAGGGCACACCTTC.

This clone was found a few times. V is TRBV9 and J is TRBJ2-2, with 9 bases that match TRBD2. This CDR3 is 20 amino acids long. Germline V gives CDR1 SGDLS, CDR2 YYNGEE. With V trimmed by 0 bases and J by 4 bases, 16 bases remained unmatched. CDR3 bases: TGTGCCAGCAGCGTAGCCCCCCTCGGGCGGGGGGGCCAGTCCACCGGGGAGCTGTTTTTT. It encodes CASSVAPLGRGGQSTGELFF.

This rearrangement joins TRBV5-6 to TRBJ2-4; tentatively, D is TRBD1 or TRBD2 (6 bases each). The germline V gene encodes CDR1 SGHDT and CDR2 YYEEEE. V was trimmed by 3 bases and J by 6 bases, leaving 10 bases between them. CDR3 size: 13 residues. CDR3 in amino acids: CASSSRGPNIQYF. The CDR3 coding sequence is TGTGCCAGCAGCTCCCGGGGGCCAAACATTCAGTACTTC.

This clone was seen a single time. CDR3 nucleotide sequence: TGTGCCAGCAGTACGGGACAGGGGGACACTGAAGCTTTCTTT. Protein sequence: CASSTGQGDTEAFF. V and J are TRBV6-5 and TRBJ1-1, with 11 bases fitting TRBD1. The germline CDR1 and CDR2 sequences are MNHEY and SVGAGI. V was pared by 5 bases and J by 3 bases, with 2 bases of the junction left unmatched. There are 14 residues in the CDR3.

V and J are TRBV27 and TRBJ1-3; 10 nucleotides align to TRBD1. The length of the CDR3 is 14 residues. The V gene end was trimmed by 6 bases and the J gene end by 1 base; junction bases not matched to a gene: 0. The germline V gene encodes CDR1 MNHEY and CDR2 SMNVEV (reference sequence). The CDR3 DNA sequence: TGTGCCAGCAGGGGACAGGGGTCTGGAAACACCATATATTTT. Residues: CASRGQGSGNTIYF.

This clone has ten or more counts. The chain employs TRBV18 and TRBJ2-5; possibly TRBD1 or TRBD2 for D (5 bases each). The CDR3 sequence is 15 residues long. With 6 bases removed from V and 5 bases from J, the gap between germline ends came to 19 bases. Germline loops: CDR1 KGHSH, CDR2 LQKENI. Here the CDR3 reads CASSGVEGSSETQYF. CDR3 nucleotide sequence: TGTGCCAGCTCCGGGGTCGAGGGGAGTTCGGAGACCCAGTACTTC.

This clone was observed at least ten times. CDR3 in amino acids: CASSIAQSGELFF. The CDR3 DNA is TGTGCCAGTAGTATAGCACAGTCCGGGGAGCTGTTTTTT. The rearrangement joins TRBV19 to TRBJ2-2; D is ambiguous. The CDR3 contains 13 residues. From germline, CDR1 is LNHDA and CDR2 SQIVND (reference sequence). V was trimmed by 1 base and J by 6 bases, leaving 6 bases between them.

This clone was found many times. The V call is TRBV7-6, the J call TRBJ1-6; TRBD1 matches 7 bases. CDR1 and CDR2 (germline): SGHVS, FNYEAQ. The CDR3 loop spans 16 amino acids. Germline trimming cut 1 base from V and 5 bases from J; bases unmatched to any gene: 5. Written as DNA, the CDR3 is TGTGCCAGCAGCTTAGGACAGGGACCGAATAATTCACCCCTCCACTTT. Protein product: CASSLGQGPNNSPLHF.

V gene TRBV19 combines with J gene TRBJ1-1; 7 bases align to TRBD1. In germline, CDR1 is LNHDA, CDR2 SQIVND (reference sequence). The J segment lost 7 bases and the V segment lost 5 bases, leaving 13 bases of the junction unmatched. The CDR3 spans 15 residues. CDR3 loop: CASSPRDSESSEAFF. CDR3 bases: TGTGCCAGTAGTCCACGGGACAGCGAATCAAGTGAAGCTTTCTTT. The full variable domain, rest sourced from reference TRBV19 and TRBJ1-1, is DGGITQSPKYLFRKEGQNVTLSCEQNLNHDAMYWYRQDPGQGLRLIYYSQIVNDFQKGDIAEGYSVSREKKESFPLTVTSAQKNPTAFYLCASSPRDSESSEAFFGQGTRLTVV.

The J gene is TRBJ2-2, the V gene TRBV30, with 14 bases that match TRBD2. Germline CDR1 and CDR2: GTSNPN and SVGIG (reference sequence). Trimming took 5 bases from V and 1 from J; bases not matched to a gene: 3. There are 16 residues in the CDR3. The CDR3 protein is CAWGLAGGLNTGELFF. CDR3 in DNA: TGTGCCTGGGGACTAGCGGGAGGTTTGAACACCGGGGAGCTGTTTTTT.

CDR3: CASSTLPRPGGEKLFF. Here the CDR3 DNA reads TGTGCCAGCAGTACTCTCCCCCGCCCAGGTGGGGAAAAACTGTTTTTT. This rearrangement joins TRBV21-1 to TRBJ1-4; whether TRBD1, the table's D call, matches the DNA was not checked. TRBV21-1 is marked as a pseudogene. CDR3 length: 16 amino acids.

The V gene is TRBV27, the J gene TRBJ2-1; 12 bases match TRBD1. Losses at the gene ends were 6 bases for V and 7 bases for J; bases not matched to a gene: 4. Germline V gene lookup returns CDR1 MNHEY and CDR2 SMNVEV (reference sequence). The CDR3 runs to 14 residues. CDR3: CASRGTGGRNEQFF. CDR3 DNA sequence: TGTGCCAGCAGAGGGACAGGGGGCCGGAATGAGCAGTTCTTC.

This clone occurred once. CDR3: CAWRGQGGNQPQHF. The CDR3 DNA follows: TGTGCCTGGAGGGGACAGGGGGGCAATCAGCCCCAGCATTTT. This chain connects TRBV30 to TRBJ1-5; 11 bases match TRBD1. This CDR3 spans 14 amino acids. Trimming removed 3 bases from V and 2 bases from J; junction bases left unmatched: 0. Germline loops: CDR1 GTSNPN, CDR2 SVGIG (reference sequence).

The count of this clone is one. The chain employs TRBV7-3 and TRBJ2-1; perhaps TRBD2 as D (5 bases). Trimming stripped 0 bases from V and 5 bases from J, with 11 bases between. In germline, CDR1 is SGHTA, CDR2 FQGTGA. CDR3 length: 15 residues. The CDR3 sequence: CASSLTGRRDNEQFF. CDR3 DNA sequence: TGTGCCAGCAGCTTAACAGGGAGAAGGGACAATGAGCAGTTCTTC.

The chain carries TRBV29-1 and TRBJ1-1; possibly TRBD1 for D (5 bases). The CDR3 has 13 amino acids. The V gene lost 4 bases and the J gene lost 3 bases, with 12 bases spanning the gap. CDR1 is SQVTM, CDR2 ANQGSEA, per germline. The CDR3 protein is CSVVAQVDTEAFF. Here the CDR3 DNA reads TGCAGCGTTGTTGCACAGGTAGACACTGAAGCTTTCTTT.

The CDR3 here is CASSVGGSTYNEQFF. The DNA of the CDR3 is TGTGCCAGCAGCGTTGGCGGGAGTACGTACAATGAGCAGTTCTTC. V and J are TRBV9 and TRBJ2-1, with 7 bases fitting TRBD2. CDR3 length: 15 residues. From germline, CDR1 is SGDLS and CDR2 YYNGEE. The ends lost 2 bases at V and 4 bases at J; junction bases unmatched: 6.

This chain connects TRBV2 to TRBJ1-5, with D unresolved. The length of the CDR3 is 15 residues. Germline V CDR1 and CDR2: SNHLY, FYNNEI. With 5 bases removed from V and 1 base from J, the gap between germline ends came to 12 bases. CDR3 loop: CASSPPPGSNQPQHF. CDR3 DNA: TGTGCCAGCAGTCCCCCCCCCGGAAGCAATCAGCCCCAGCATTTT.

V usage is TRBV7-9 and J usage is TRBJ2-7; D call uncertain. CDR3 length: 14 amino acids. Germline values: CDR1 SEHNR, CDR2 FQNEAQ (reference sequence). The V gene lost 2 bases and the J gene lost 1 base, with 9 bases spanning the gap. CDR3 sequence: CASSLSTASYEQYF. CDR3 sequence (DNA): TGTGCCAGCAGCTTAAGCACGGCATCCTACGAGCAGTACTTC. The entire variable domain, with the rest obtained from reference TRBV7-9 and TRBJ2-7, is as follows: DTGVSQNPRHKITKRGQNVTFRCDPISEHNRLYWYRQTLGQGPEFLTYFQNEAQLEKSRLLSDRFSAERPKGSFSTLEIQRTEQGDSAMYLCASSLSTASYEQYFGPGTRLTVT.